This entry lists 24 T cell receptor beta chains sequenced from one sample in a study of shared clonotypes between healthy human individuals. Clones were read by immunoSEQ multiplex PCR, and TCRdb kept only the in-frame ones, dropping some. The sample carries about a million clones, roughly 80% recorded once. The sample consisted of memory CD4+ T cells sorted from blood. Subset here: CD45RA-negative fraction. Receptor source: a man aged 18 to 35 in good health.

This rearrangement joins TRBV2 to TRBJ2-2, with 7 bases fitting TRBD1. The germline V gene has CDR1 SNHLY and CDR2 FYNNEI. CDR3 size: 15 residues. V was pared by 1 base and J by 4 bases, with 3 bases of the junction left unmatched. This CDR3 is CASSEVGQATGELFF. DNA for the CDR3: TGTGCCAGCAGTGAAGTAGGACAGGCCACCGGGGAGCTGTTTTTT.

V and J are TRBV9 and TRBJ2-5; TRBD2 aligns across 14 bases. Germline V gene sequence: CDR1 SGDLS, CDR2 YYNGEE. CDR3 length: 17 amino acids. V shed 3 bases, J shed 1 base, and the junction held 5 bases outside the gene matches. CDR3 sequence reads: CASSAGLAGARQETQYF. CDR3 sequence (DNA): TGTGCCAGCAGCGCGGGACTAGCGGGGGCGCGCCAAGAGACCCAGTACTTC.

This sequence joins TRBV28 and TRBJ1-1; D might be TRBD1 (6 bases). The CDR3 is made up of 15 amino acids. Germline CDR1 MDHEN, CDR2 SYDVKM. Trimming pared 5 bases from V and 2 bases from J, leaving 15 bases between. The CDR3 DNA follows: TGTGCCAGCAGTCCTGTACCAGGGGAAAACACTGAAGCTTTCTTT. This codes for CASSPVPGENTEAFF.

The chain recombines TRBV7-2 with TRBJ2-3, with 11 positions matching TRBD2. Looked up from germline, CDR1 is SGHTA and CDR2 is FQGNSA. The V and J ends lost 0 bases and 4 bases, in that order; junction bases with no gene match: 6. The CDR3 covers 17 residues. The CDR3 DNA reads TGTGCCAGCAGCTTAGCCCCTAGCGGGAGGACCGCAGATACGCAGTATTTT. Protein: CASSLAPSGRTADTQYF.

The V and J genes are TRBV11-2 and TRBJ2-1, with TRBD2 identical over 8 bases. The germline V gene encodes CDR1 SGHAT and CDR2 FQNNGV. The CDR3 extends over 14 amino acids. V shed 5 bases and J 10 bases; nucleotides not matched to a gene: 10. The CDR3 here is CASSPVAGTLEQFF. The CDR3 bases are TGTGCCAGCAGCCCGGTAGCGGGAACTTTAGAGCAGTTCTTC. Together with reference TRBV11-2 and TRBJ2-1, the CDR3 gives the full variable domain: EAGVAQSPRYKIIEKRQSVAFWCNPISGHATLYWYQQILGQGPKLLIQFQNNGVVDDSQLPKDRFSAERLKGVDSTLKIQPAKLEDSAVYLCASSPVAGTLEQFFGPGTRLTVL.

V gene TRBV7-9 combines with J gene TRBJ1-2, with D possibly TRBD1 on 6 matching bases. Trimming shortened V by 7 bases and J by 0 bases, and 12 bases separated the two germline ends. Germline loops: CDR1 SEHNR, CDR2 FQNEAQ (reference sequence). The CDR3 loop spans 14 amino acids. CDR3 sequence reads: CASILTGSNYGYTF. CDR3 nucleotides: TGTGCCAGCATACTGACAGGTTCTAACTATGGCTACACCTTC.

The genes are TRBV5-6 and TRBJ2-7; TRBD1 matches at 7 bases. Germline CDR1 is SGHDT and CDR2 is YYEEEE. J gave up 11 bases and V 1 base, and 6 bases lay outside the gene matches. This CDR3 is built from 12 residues. The CDR3 sequence: CASSLYQGVKYF. Written as DNA, the CDR3 is TGTGCCAGCAGCTTGTATCAGGGGGTGAAGTACTTC.

This clone was recorded once. This chain connects TRBV7-2 to TRBJ1-1; 7 positions agree with TRBD1. CDR1 SGHTA and CDR2 FQGNSA come from the germline V gene. V was clipped by 4 bases and J by 0 bases; unmatched bases: 2. This CDR3 contains 14 residues. CDR3 region: CASSSDRLNTEAFF. The CDR3 DNA is TGTGCCAGCAGCTCGGACAGGTTGAACACTGAAGCTTTCTTT.

This clone has just a few counts. This chain uses TRBV5-4 with TRBJ2-2; 11 bases agree with TRBD2. The CDR3 extends over 16 amino acids. V dropped 3 bases and J dropped 5; count of bases not matched to a gene: 6. The V gene's germline CDR1 is SGHNT and CDR2 YYREEE (reference sequence). CDR3 protein: CASSSTSGIKTGELFF. DNA for the CDR3: TGTGCCAGCAGCTCGACTAGCGGGATAAAAACCGGGGAGCTGTTTTTT.

This clone was recorded many times. The same CDR3 arises from other DNA sequences in this sample as well. The chain links TRBV2 to TRBJ1-5, with no clear D. Trimming cost V 7 bases and J 0 bases, with 7 bases left between them. Germline CDR1 and CDR2: SNHLY and FYNNEI. This CDR3 spans 13 amino acids. CDR3 protein: CASKRDSNQPQHF. In DNA form, the CDR3 reads TGTGCCAGCAAACGCGATAGCAATCAGCCCCAGCATTTT.

The chain is built from TRBV7-2 and TRBJ2-1; D may be TRBD1 (5 bases). The CDR3 sequence is 15 residues long. CDR1 SGHTA and CDR2 FQGNSA come from the germline V gene. V dropped 1 base and J dropped 7 bases, with 14 bases sitting between them. CDR3 sequence reads: CASSLVWGAGNEQFF. The CDR3 DNA reads as TGTGCCAGCAGCTTAGTCTGGGGCGCTGGGAATGAGCAGTTCTTC.

This chain links TRBV4-1 with TRBJ2-3; D tentatively reads TRBD1 or TRBD2 (5 bases each). The germline gives CDR1 MGHRA, CDR2 YSYEKL. V lost 1 base and J 0 bases, leaving 14 bases between the germline ends. The CDR3 has 17 residues. Written as DNA, the CDR3 is TGCGCCAGCAGCCAAGGGTTCCGGGGCCCTAGCACAGATACGCAGTATTTT. Encoded protein: CASSQGFRGPSTDTQYF.

The V call is TRBV19, the J call TRBJ1-3, with a possible D match to TRBD1 (5 bases). V dropped 3 bases and J dropped 0 bases, with 12 bases sitting between them. This CDR3 spans 16 amino acids. Germline CDR1 LNHDA, CDR2 SQIVND (reference sequence). The CDR3 region is CASSIWGRHSGNTIYF. As DNA, the CDR3 is TGTGCCAGTAGTATTTGGGGACGGCACTCTGGAAACACCATATATTTT.

The chain carries TRBV5-1 and TRBJ2-5; no clear D. Germline loops: CDR1 SGHRS, CDR2 YFSETQ. The CDR3 sequence is 16 residues long. Deletions cut 1 base from V and 1 base from J, with 14 bases between. The CDR3 reads CASSLRLGWSQETQYF. The CDR3 bases are TGCGCCAGCAGCTTGCGGTTGGGTTGGTCCCAAGAGACCCAGTACTTC.

In its sample, this clone was seen many times. The chain combines TRBV6-1 with TRBJ1-6; 10 nucleotides match TRBD1. Germline V lookup: CDR1 MNHNS, CDR2 SASEGT. With V trimmed by 4 bases and J by 9 bases, 3 bases remained unmatched. This CDR3 contains 14 residues. The CDR3: CASSVRDRGSPLHF. The CDR3 coding sequence is TGTGCCAGCAGTGTCCGGGACAGGGGTTCACCCCTCCACTTT.

This chain joins TRBV7-2 and TRBJ1-2; tentative D call: TRBD1 (5 bases). Trimming stripped 4 bases from V and 2 bases from J, with 14 bases between. Per germline, CDR1 SGHTA and CDR2 FQGNSA. This CDR3 comprises 15 residues. CDR3 loop: CASSSWGGLNYGYTF. CDR3 nucleotides: TGTGCCAGCAGCTCCTGGGGGGGACTAAACTATGGCTACACCTTC.

The chain has TRBV5-3 and TRBJ1-1; tentatively, D is TRBD1 (5 bases). TRBV5-3 counts as an open reading frame of uncertain function. The germline V and J ends were trimmed by 3 bases and 5 bases, with 14 bases remaining between them. The CDR3 has 14 residues. CDR3 protein: CARSSWGVETEAFF. CDR3 coding DNA: TGTGCCAGAAGCTCCTGGGGGGTGGAGACTGAAGCTTTCTTT.

The chain links TRBV30 to TRBJ2-7; D unclear. V was pared by 4 bases and J by 7 bases, with 14 bases between. The germline V gene encodes CDR1 GTSNPN and CDR2 SVGIG (reference sequence). The CDR3 loop spans 12 amino acids. Here the CDR3 DNA reads TGTGCCTGGACCACCACCAACTCGGAGCAGTACTTC. This sequence encodes CAWTTTNSEQYF.

The chain couples TRBV6-5 to TRBJ1-1; weak D call: TRBD1 (5 bases). Per the germline V gene, CDR1 is MNHEY and CDR2 is SVGAGI. CDR3 length equals 13 residues. Trimming shortened V by 6 bases and J by 2 bases, and 10 bases separated the two germline ends. The CDR3 reads CASRNTGNTEAFF. The CDR3, as DNA: TGTGCCAGCAGGAATACAGGCAACACTGAAGCTTTCTTT.

The chain uses TRBV30 and TRBJ2-7; 7 positions agree with TRBD1. J lost 3 bases, V lost 4 bases, and 6 bases had no gene match. Looked up from germline, CDR1 is GTSNPN and CDR2 is SVGIG (reference sequence). The CDR3 is 13 residues long. CDR3 sequence: CAWMEDRYYEQYF. In nucleotides, the CDR3 is TGTGCCTGGATGGAGGACAGGTACTACGAGCAGTACTTC.

The rearrangement joins TRBV9 to TRBJ1-2, with TRBD1 matching over 9 bases. The J segment lost 2 bases and the V segment lost 6 bases, leaving 8 bases of the junction unmatched. Germline V gene data show CDR1 as SGDLS and CDR2 as YYNGEE. There are 15 residues in the CDR3. In nucleotides, the CDR3 is TGTGCCAGCACCCCGACTGGGACAGGGAACTATGGCTACACCTTC. Protein product: CASTPTGTGNYGYTF.

The sample holds one count of this clone. The CDR3 sequence: CASRAPAYNEQFF. The DNA of the CDR3 is TGTGCCTCGAGGGCTCCTGCCTACAATGAGCAGTTCTTC. The chain employs TRBV27 and TRBJ2-1; perhaps TRBD2 as D (5 bases). Germline CDR1 is MNHEY and CDR2 is SMNVEV (reference sequence). Trimming pared 11 bases from V and 2 bases from J, leaving 13 bases between. This CDR3 is 13 amino acids long.

DNA of the CDR3: TGTGCCAGCAGTACCTTGGGGGGGTCAGGTTCACCCCTCCACTTT. The encoded protein is CASSTLGGSGSPLHF. The chain has TRBV6-1 and TRBJ1-6; D might be TRBD1 (5 bases). This CDR3 comprises 15 residues. CDR1 and CDR2 from the germline V gene are MNHNS and SASEGT. Trimming removed 5 bases at V and 9 bases at J, with 17 bases between.

The count of this clone is one. The chain uses TRBV5-6 and TRBJ2-3; 10 bases align to TRBD2. This CDR3 comprises 16 residues. The V and J ends lost 1 base and 0 bases, in that order; junction bases with no gene match: 2. The germline V gene has CDR1 SGHDT and CDR2 YYEEEE. This CDR3 is CASSLTSGASTDTQYF. The CDR3 coding sequence is TGTGCCAGCAGCTTGACTAGCGGGGCTAGCACAGATACGCAGTATTTT.